This entry features one T cell receptor (beta chain) sequence. The CDR3 extends over 13 amino acids. V was pared by 5 bases and J by 3 bases, with 10 bases between. Germline V CDR1 and CDR2: SGHTA, FQGTGA. Sequencing used immunoSEQ multiplex PCR; TCRdb keeps in-frame clones, though not all of them. The data hold 400,000 to 550,000 clones, with roughly 78% observed a single time. This record belongs to a study of shared clonotypes between healthy human individuals. Sequencing input: PBMCs. This TCR was sampled from a woman in her 40s in good health. Some clones in this sample may be carry-over from other donors' samples. This chain links TRBV7-3 with TRBJ2-5, with D hard to call. CDR3 region: CASSRRGEETQYF. The CDR3 DNA reads as TGTGCCAGCAGCCGGAGAGGAGAAGAGACCCAGTACTTC.